Presented here are 28 T cell receptor beta chains from one specimen sequenced in a study of technical replicates of blood from a few donors. The method was immunoSEQ multiplex PCR; TCRdb's version includes in-frame clones alone and lacks a portion of them. The sample consists of about 70,000 clones, over 85% of them appearing once. Sequenced sample: T cells isolated from PBMCs. Receptors originate from a human donor in good health.

The rearrangement joins TRBV19 to TRBJ1-1; 8 bases are a match to TRBD1. This CDR3 has 16 residues. Germline V CDR1 and CDR2: LNHDA, SQIVND (reference sequence). V lost 5 bases to trimming and J lost 5 bases; unmatched junction nucleotides: 13. The CDR3 DNA sequence: TGTGCCAGTAGTTTTTCGGATAGGACAGGGTGGACTGAAGCTTTCTTT. It is translated as CASSFSDRTGWTEAFF.

This rearrangement joins TRBV6-5 to TRBJ2-7, with D tentatively TRBD1 (6 bases). Per the germline V gene, CDR1 is MNHEY and CDR2 is SVGAGI. The CDR3 extends over 15 amino acids. Between the trimmed V and J ends, which lost 1 base and 5 bases, there was a span of 15 bases. CDR3 nucleotides: TGTGCCAGCAGTTACTTCGCAGGGGAAATTAACGAGCAGTACTTC. The encoded protein is CASSYFAGEINEQYF.

The chain employs TRBV6-5 and TRBJ2-1; perhaps TRBD2 as D (6 bases). CDR1 and CDR2 from the germline V gene are MNHEY and SVGAGI. The CDR3 runs 14 residues. V dropped 4 bases and J dropped 8 bases, with 15 bases sitting between them. The CDR3 protein is CASSSPGEDDEQFF. CDR3 in DNA: TGTGCCAGCAGTTCGCCGGGAGAGGATGATGAGCAGTTCTTC.

This sequence joins TRBV5-6 and TRBJ2-7; possible D gene TRBD2, 6 bases. The V gene lost 4 bases and the J gene lost 0 bases, with 14 bases spanning the gap. Germline CDR1 is SGHDT and CDR2 is YYEEEE. This CDR3 has 15 amino acids. Written as DNA, the CDR3 is TGTGCCAGCAGCGCCTCCGGGACTGGCTCCTACGAGCAGTACTTC. Protein: CASSASGTGSYEQYF.

This chain uses TRBV5-1 with TRBJ2-7; unclear D gene. CDR1 is SGHRS, CDR2 YFSETQ, per germline. CDR3 length equals 16 residues. V lost 7 bases and J lost 2, with 22 bases in between. The CDR3 nucleotides read TGCGCCAGCGCCCCTGTACTTGAGCAGAGGACCTACGAGCAGTACTTC. This translates into CASAPVLEQRTYEQYF.

This sequence joins TRBV9 and TRBJ2-1; unclear D gene. This CDR3 is built from 14 residues. V was cut by 0 bases and J by 4 bases, with 8 bases left in between. Looked up from germline, CDR1 is SGDLS and CDR2 is YYNGEE. The CDR3 spells CASSVGAGYNEQFF. The CDR3 coding sequence is TGTGCCAGCAGCGTAGGGGCTGGGTACAATGAGCAGTTCTTC.

The gene calls are TRBV9 and TRBJ2-5; D gene uncertain. The length of the CDR3 is 14 residues. Between the trimmed V and J ends, which lost 0 bases and 2 bases, there was a span of 8 bases. Germline values: CDR1 SGDLS, CDR2 YYNGEE. CDR3 nucleotides: TGTGCCAGCAGCGTAGGAGTGTTTCAAGAGACCCAGTACTTC. Translated: CASSVGVFQETQYF. The full variable domain, rest sourced from reference TRBV9 and TRBJ2-5, is DSGVTQTPKHLITATGQRVTLRCSPRSGDLSVYWYQQSLDQGLQFLIQYYNGEERAKGNILERFSAQQFPDLHSELNLSSLELGDSALYFCASSVGVFQETQYFGPGTRLLVL.

The count of this clone is one. J is TRBJ1-5 and V is TRBV6-5, with unresolved D. Deletions cut 10 bases from V and 3 bases from J, with 16 bases between. Germline V gene data show CDR1 as MNHEY and CDR2 as SVGAGI. The length of the CDR3 is 14 residues. CDR3 in DNA: TGTGCCACAGCCCGAGGGTGGGTCAATCAGCCCCAGCATTTT. Its translation: CATARGWVNQPQHF.

J is TRBJ2-1 and V is TRBV7-6; TRBD1 matches at 9 bases. The CDR3 sequence is 15 residues long. The junction had 10 bases not matched to a gene; V was cut back by 6 bases and J by 7 bases. Germline CDR1 is SGHVS and CDR2 is FNYEAQ. The CDR3 loop reads CASSTGTGTYNEQFF. CDR3 nucleotide sequence: TGTGCCAGCAGTACCGGGACAGGGACGTATAATGAGCAGTTCTTC.

The gene calls are TRBV2 and TRBJ2-7; D ambiguous. Germline CDR1 is SNHLY and CDR2 is FYNNEI. This CDR3 has 15 residues. Deletions cut 4 bases from V and 2 bases from J, with 15 bases between. This CDR3 is CASSATTFPAYEQYF. Here the CDR3 DNA reads TGTGCCAGCAGTGCAACGACTTTCCCAGCCTACGAGCAGTACTTC.

This chain uses TRBV6-5 with TRBJ2-7; D not certain. The V gene's germline CDR1 is MNHEY and CDR2 SVGAGI. CDR3 size: 13 residues. V gave up 2 bases and J gave up 6 bases, with 11 bases separating them. The CDR3 here is CASSYLLGSEQYF. Written as DNA, the CDR3 is TGTGCCAGCAGTTACCTCCTAGGATCCGAGCAGTACTTC.

The chain recombines TRBV18 with TRBJ2-7; 8 bases agree with TRBD1. This CDR3 is built from 15 residues. Germline values: CDR1 KGHSH, CDR2 LQKENI. The V and J ends lost 4 bases and 5 bases, in that order; junction bases with no gene match: 10. DNA of the CDR3: TGTGCCAGCTCACGCTCGCTGACAGGGGACGACGAGCAGTACTTC. It encodes CASSRSLTGDDEQYF.

The J gene is TRBJ1-1, the V gene TRBV6-5; D is unclear. The CDR3 has 13 amino acids. Germline V gene data show CDR1 as MNHEY and CDR2 as SVGAGI. The germline V and J ends were trimmed by 5 bases and 4 bases, with 11 bases remaining between them. The CDR3 nucleotides are TGTGCCAGCAGTGACGGGTTCGTCACTGAAGCTTTCTTT. This translates into CASSDGFVTEAFF.

The V call is TRBV6-4, the J call TRBJ1-2; 10 bases are a match to TRBD1. The ends lost 2 bases at V and 8 bases at J; junction bases unmatched: 2. This CDR3 is built from 13 residues. Germline V CDR1 and CDR2: MRHNA, SNTAGT. CDR3 protein: CASSDGTGDGYTF. The CDR3 nucleotides read TGTGCCAGCAGTGACGGGACAGGGGACGGCTACACCTTC.

The genes are TRBV9 and TRBJ2-6; the match to TRBD1 covers 8 bases. Germline V gene sequence: CDR1 SGDLS, CDR2 YYNGEE. There are 19 residues in the CDR3. With 3 bases clipped from V and 3 bases from J, the junction kept 14 bases outside the gene matches. The CDR3 is CASSDETSGGIFGANVLTF. CDR3 nucleotide sequence: TGTGCCAGCAGCGACGAGACTTCAGGGGGCATATTTGGGGCCAACGTCCTGACTTTC.

The chain links TRBV10-3 to TRBJ2-3; possibly TRBD2 for D (6 bases). The germline CDR1 and CDR2 sequences are ENHRY and SYGVKD. The CDR3 has 14 residues. Between the trimmed V and J ends, which lost 5 bases and 1 base, there was a span of 10 bases. CDR3 loop: CAISSASGTDTQYF. The CDR3 DNA follows: TGTGCCATCAGTTCGGCTAGCGGCACAGATACGCAGTATTTT.

This chain connects TRBV11-3 to TRBJ2-7; D is undetermined. The CDR3 loop spans 13 amino acids. Trimming pared 3 bases from V and 6 bases from J, leaving 12 bases between. Germline CDR1 reads SGHNT; CDR2 reads YENEEA. CDR3 loop: CASSLSVTGEQYF. CDR3 in DNA: TGTGCCAGCAGCTTGTCAGTAACGGGCGAGCAGTACTTC.

This clone has only one observation. This chain joins TRBV19 and TRBJ1-1; D gene ambiguous. The V end lost 4 bases, the J end lost 5 bases, and 14 bases lay between the germline ends. The germline V gene encodes CDR1 LNHDA and CDR2 SQIVND (reference sequence). This CDR3 is 14 amino acids long. The DNA of the CDR3 is TGTGCCAGTAGTAACGGGGAATTAGTTACTGAAGCTTTCTTT. Translation: CASSNGELVTEAFF.

This clone was seen only once. This sequence joins TRBV4-2 and TRBJ2-1; 8 bases line up with TRBD1. V gave up 4 bases and J gave up 0 bases; unmatched junction bases: 14. The germline CDR1 and CDR2 sequences are LGHNA and YNFKEQ. This CDR3 has 19 amino acids. This CDR3 is CASSPGQVSSASSYNEQFF. The DNA of the CDR3 is TGTGCCAGCAGCCCGGGACAGGTCTCCTCCGCTAGCTCCTACAATGAGCAGTTCTTC.

V is TRBV11-3 and J is TRBJ2-3; D call uncertain. The CDR3 totals 14 residues. With 4 bases removed from V and 2 bases from J, the gap between germline ends came to 10 bases. The germline V gene encodes CDR1 SGHNT and CDR2 YENEEA. The CDR3 region has the DNA TGTGCCAGCAGCTCCTCCCGTTACACAGATACGCAGTATTTT. It specifies CASSSSRYTDTQYF.

J is TRBJ1-4 and V is TRBV7-2; 8 bases map to TRBD1. Germline values: CDR1 SGHTA, CDR2 FQGNSA. The CDR3 is 13 amino acids. J gave up 8 bases and V 6 bases, and 5 bases lay outside the gene matches. The CDR3 nucleotides are TGTGCCAGCAGTTCACAGGGGGACGAAAAACTGTTTTTT. It encodes CASSSQGDEKLFF. The full variable domain, rest sourced from reference TRBV7-2 and TRBJ1-4, is GAGVSQSPSNKVTEKGKDVELRCDPISGHTALYWYRQSLGQGLEFLIYFQGNSAPDKSGLPSDRFSAERTGGSVSTLTIQRTQQEDSAVYLCASSSQGDEKLFFGSGTQLSVL.

The chain uses TRBV7-9 and TRBJ1-3; D remains ambiguous. Looked up from germline, CDR1 is SEHNR and CDR2 is FQNEAQ (reference sequence). The CDR3 runs 15 residues. V was shortened by 4 bases and J by 2 bases, with 12 bases between the two germline ends. CDR3 in amino acids: CASSSAVYPGNTIYF. Here the CDR3 DNA reads TGTGCCAGCAGCTCCGCGGTATACCCTGGAAACACCATATATTTT.

In nucleotides, the CDR3 is TGTGCCAGCATTACAGGGTGGCCATCCTACGAGCAGTACTTC. Protein: CASITGWPSYEQYF. V gene TRBV28 combines with J gene TRBJ2-7; D perhaps matches TRBD1 (6 bases). CDR3 size: 14 residues. V was trimmed by 7 bases and J by 1 base, leaving 14 bases between them. The germline V gene encodes CDR1 MDHEN and CDR2 SYDVKM.

The J gene is TRBJ2-7, the V gene TRBV4-1, with 10 positions matching TRBD2. V was clipped by 3 bases and J by 3 bases; unmatched bases: 5. The CDR3 loop spans 15 amino acids. Germline V CDR1 and CDR2: MGHRA, YSYEKL. In DNA, the CDR3 is TGCGCCAGCAGCCAGCGAGCGGGAGGGATCTACGAGCAGTACTTC. Translation: CASSQRAGGIYEQYF.

CDR3 DNA: TGTGCCAGCAGTCGACTAGCGGGAGGCACAGATACGCAGTATTTT. It yields the protein CASSRLAGGTDTQYF. J is TRBJ2-3 and V is TRBV2; 12 bases line up with TRBD2. V shed 5 bases, J shed 1 base, and the junction held 1 base outside the gene matches. Germline CDR1 is SNHLY and CDR2 is FYNNEI. This CDR3 has 15 residues.

This clone appeared a few times. The gene calls are TRBV27 and TRBJ1-1; 10 bases match TRBD1. The CDR3 has 16 residues. V was clipped by 0 bases and J by 5 bases; unmatched bases: 6. Germline V gene lookup returns CDR1 MNHEY and CDR2 SMNVEV (reference sequence). The CDR3 bases are TGTGCCAGCAGTTTATCACTTGGACAGGGGGGGACTGAAGCTTTCTTT. Amino acid sequence: CASSLSLGQGGTEAFF.

The chain has TRBV2 and TRBJ1-2; D unresolved. V shed 4 bases and J shed 2 bases, with 14 bases lying between them. This CDR3 contains 15 residues. CDR1 and CDR2 from the germline V gene are SNHLY and FYNNEI. The DNA of the CDR3 is TGTGCCAGCAGTGGGGAGGAGGGAACGAACTATGGCTACACCTTC. Translation: CASSGEEGTNYGYTF. The whole variable domain, remainder taken from reference TRBV2 and TRBJ1-2, is EPEVTQTPSHQVTQMGQEVILRCVPISNHLYFYWYRQILGQKVEFLVSFYNNEISEKSEIFDDQFSVERPDGSNFTLKIRSTKLEDSAMYFCASSGEEGTNYGYTFGSGTRLTVV.

This chain uses TRBV10-3 with TRBJ1-1, with 7 bases fitting TRBD1. CDR1 and CDR2 from the germline V gene are ENHRY and SYGVKD. This CDR3 spans 16 amino acids. With V trimmed by 4 bases and J by 1 base, 9 bases remained unmatched. The CDR3 DNA reads as TGTGCCATCAGTGTTGACAGGGCAGTCACGAACACTGAAGCTTTCTTT. It is translated as CAISVDRAVTNTEAFF.